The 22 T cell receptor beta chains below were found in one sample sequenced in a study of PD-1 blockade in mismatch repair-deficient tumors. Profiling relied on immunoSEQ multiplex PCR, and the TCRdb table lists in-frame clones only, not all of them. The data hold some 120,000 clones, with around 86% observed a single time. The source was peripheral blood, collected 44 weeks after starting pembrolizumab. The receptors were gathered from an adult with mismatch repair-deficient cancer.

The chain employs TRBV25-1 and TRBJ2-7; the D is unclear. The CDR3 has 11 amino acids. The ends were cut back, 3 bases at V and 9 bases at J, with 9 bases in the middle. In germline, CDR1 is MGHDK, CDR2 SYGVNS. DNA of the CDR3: TGTGCCAGCAGTGACGTATTGGGGCAGTACTTC. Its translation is CASSDVLGQYF.

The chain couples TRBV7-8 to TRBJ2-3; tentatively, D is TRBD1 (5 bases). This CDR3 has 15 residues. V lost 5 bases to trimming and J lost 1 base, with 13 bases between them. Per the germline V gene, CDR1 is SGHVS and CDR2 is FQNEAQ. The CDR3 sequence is CASSTLGERTDTQYF. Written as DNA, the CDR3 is TGTGCCAGCAGCACCCTAGGGGAACGCACAGATACGCAGTATTTT. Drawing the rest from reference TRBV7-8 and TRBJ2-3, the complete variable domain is GAGVSQSPRYKVAKRGQDVALRCDPISGHVSLFWYQQALGQGPEFLTYFQNEAQLDKSGLPSDRFFAERPEGSVSTLKIQRTQQEDSAVYLCASSTLGERTDTQYFGPGTRLTVL.

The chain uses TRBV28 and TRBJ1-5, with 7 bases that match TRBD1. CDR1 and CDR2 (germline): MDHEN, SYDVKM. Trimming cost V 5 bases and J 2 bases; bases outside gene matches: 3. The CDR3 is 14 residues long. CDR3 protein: CASSSGTGNQPQHF. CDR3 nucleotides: TGTGCCAGCAGTAGCGGGACAGGCAATCAGCCCCAGCATTTT.

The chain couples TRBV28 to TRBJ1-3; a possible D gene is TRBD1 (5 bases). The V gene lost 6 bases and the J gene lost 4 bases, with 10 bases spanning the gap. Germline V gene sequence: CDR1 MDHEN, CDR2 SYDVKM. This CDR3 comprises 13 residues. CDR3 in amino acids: CASRVTAGNTIYF. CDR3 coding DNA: TGTGCCAGCAGGGTGACAGCCGGAAACACCATATATTTT.

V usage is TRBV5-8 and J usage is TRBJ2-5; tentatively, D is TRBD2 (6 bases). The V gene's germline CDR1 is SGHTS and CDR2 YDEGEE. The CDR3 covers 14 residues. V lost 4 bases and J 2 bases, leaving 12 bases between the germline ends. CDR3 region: CASSLAGYQETQYF. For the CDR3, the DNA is TGTGCCAGCAGCCTGGCGGGGTATCAAGAGACCCAGTACTTC.

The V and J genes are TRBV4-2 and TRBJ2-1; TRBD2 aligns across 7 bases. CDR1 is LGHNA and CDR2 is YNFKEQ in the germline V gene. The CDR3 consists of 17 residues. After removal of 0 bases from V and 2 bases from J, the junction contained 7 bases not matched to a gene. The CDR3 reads CASSQEWGGSAYNEQFF. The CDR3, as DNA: TGTGCCAGCAGCCAAGAATGGGGCGGGAGTGCCTACAATGAGCAGTTCTTC.

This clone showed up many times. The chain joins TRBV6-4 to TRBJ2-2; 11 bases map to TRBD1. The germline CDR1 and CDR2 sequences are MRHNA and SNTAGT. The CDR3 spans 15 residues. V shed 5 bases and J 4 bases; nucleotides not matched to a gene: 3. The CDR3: CASSTGTGGTGELFF. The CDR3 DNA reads TGTGCCAGCAGTACCGGGACAGGGGGCACCGGGGAGCTGTTTTTT.

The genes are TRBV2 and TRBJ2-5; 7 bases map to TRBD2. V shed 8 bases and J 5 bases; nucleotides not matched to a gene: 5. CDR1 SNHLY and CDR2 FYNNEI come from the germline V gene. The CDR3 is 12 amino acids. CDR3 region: CASLGRRETQYF. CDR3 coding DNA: TGTGCCAGCCTCGGGAGGAGGGAGACCCAGTACTTC.

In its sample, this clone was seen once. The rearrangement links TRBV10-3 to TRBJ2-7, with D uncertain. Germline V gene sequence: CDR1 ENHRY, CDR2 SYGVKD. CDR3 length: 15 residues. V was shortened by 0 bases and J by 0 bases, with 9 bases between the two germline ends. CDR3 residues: CAISESPAPSYEQYF. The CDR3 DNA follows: TGTGCCATCAGTGAGTCTCCGGCCCCCTCCTACGAGCAGTACTTC.

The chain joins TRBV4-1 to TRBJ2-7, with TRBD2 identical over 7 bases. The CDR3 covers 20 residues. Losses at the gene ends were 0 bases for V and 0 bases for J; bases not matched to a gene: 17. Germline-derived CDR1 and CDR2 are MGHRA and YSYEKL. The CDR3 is CASSQDFQTSGRRTSYEQYF. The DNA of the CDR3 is TGCGCCAGCAGCCAAGATTTTCAAACTTCCGGGAGGCGTACCTCCTACGAGCAGTACTTC.

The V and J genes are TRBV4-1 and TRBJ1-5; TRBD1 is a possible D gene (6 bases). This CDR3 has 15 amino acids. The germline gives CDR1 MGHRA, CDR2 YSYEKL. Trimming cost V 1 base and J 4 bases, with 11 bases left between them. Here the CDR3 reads CASSQGTEENQPQHF. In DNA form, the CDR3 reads TGCGCCAGCAGCCAAGGGACAGAAGAAAATCAGCCCCAGCATTTT.

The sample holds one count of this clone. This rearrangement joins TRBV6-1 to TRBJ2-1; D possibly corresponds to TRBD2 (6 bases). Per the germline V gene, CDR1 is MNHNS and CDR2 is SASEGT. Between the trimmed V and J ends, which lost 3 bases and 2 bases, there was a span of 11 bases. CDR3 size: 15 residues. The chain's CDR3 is CASSDGRRAYNEQFF. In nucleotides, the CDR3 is TGTGCCAGCAGTGATGGCAGGAGGGCCTACAATGAGCAGTTCTTC.

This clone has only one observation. CDR3 DNA: TGTGCCAGCAGTTTGCGTAGCGGGGGTTACGAGCAGTACTTC. Amino acids: CASSLRSGGYEQYF. The chain employs TRBV27 and TRBJ2-7, with 9 bases identical to TRBD2. The J segment lost 4 bases and the V segment lost 3 bases, leaving 4 bases of the junction unmatched. Germline CDR1 is MNHEY and CDR2 is SMNVEV (reference sequence). The CDR3 extends over 14 amino acids.

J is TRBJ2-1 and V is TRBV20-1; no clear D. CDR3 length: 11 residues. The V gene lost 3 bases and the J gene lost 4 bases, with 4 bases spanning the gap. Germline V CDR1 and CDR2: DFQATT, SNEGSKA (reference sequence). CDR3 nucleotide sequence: TGCAGTGCTAGGTTTTACAATGAGCAGTTCTTC. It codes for CSARFYNEQFF.

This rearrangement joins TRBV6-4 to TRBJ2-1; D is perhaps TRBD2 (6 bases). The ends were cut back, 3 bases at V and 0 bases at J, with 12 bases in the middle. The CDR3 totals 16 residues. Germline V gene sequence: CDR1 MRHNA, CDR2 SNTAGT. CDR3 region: CASSESSANSYNEQFF. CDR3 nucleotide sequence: TGTGCCAGCAGTGAATCTAGCGCGAACTCCTACAATGAGCAGTTCTTC.

The CDR3 loop reads CASSQEGTSAIYEQYF. The CDR3 nucleotides are TGCGCCAGCAGCCAAGAAGGGACTAGCGCTATCTACGAGCAGTACTTC. The rearrangement uses TRBV4-1 and TRBJ2-7; 10 nucleotides agree with TRBD2. CDR3 size: 16 residues. V was pared by 0 bases and J by 3 bases, with 5 bases of the junction left unmatched. Germline CDR1 reads MGHRA; CDR2 reads YSYEKL.

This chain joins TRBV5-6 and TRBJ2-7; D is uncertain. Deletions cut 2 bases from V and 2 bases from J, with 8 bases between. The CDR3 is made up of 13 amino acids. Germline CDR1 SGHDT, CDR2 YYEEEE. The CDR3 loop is CASSFVQTYEQYF. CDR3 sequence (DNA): TGTGCCAGCAGCTTTGTCCAGACCTACGAGCAGTACTTC.

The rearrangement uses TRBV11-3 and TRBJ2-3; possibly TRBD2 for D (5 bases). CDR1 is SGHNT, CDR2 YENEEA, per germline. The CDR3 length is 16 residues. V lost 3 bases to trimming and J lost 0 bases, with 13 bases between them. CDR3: CASSLGQRWSTDTQYF. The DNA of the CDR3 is TGTGCCAGCAGCTTGGGCCAGCGGTGGAGCACAGATACGCAGTATTTT.

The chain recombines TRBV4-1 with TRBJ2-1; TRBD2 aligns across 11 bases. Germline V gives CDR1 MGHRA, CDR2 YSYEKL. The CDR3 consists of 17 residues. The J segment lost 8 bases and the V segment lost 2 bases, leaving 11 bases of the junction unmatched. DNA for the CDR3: TGCGCCAGCAGCCAACAACTAGCGGGAGTATCTGACGATGAGCAGTTCTTC. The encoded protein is CASSQQLAGVSDDEQFF.

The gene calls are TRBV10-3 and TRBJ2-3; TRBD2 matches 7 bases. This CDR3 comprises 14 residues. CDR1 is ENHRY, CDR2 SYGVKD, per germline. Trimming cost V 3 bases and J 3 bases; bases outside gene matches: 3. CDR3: CAISEREGTDTQYF. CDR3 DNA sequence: TGTGCCATCAGTGAAAGGGAGGGGACAGATACGCAGTATTTT.

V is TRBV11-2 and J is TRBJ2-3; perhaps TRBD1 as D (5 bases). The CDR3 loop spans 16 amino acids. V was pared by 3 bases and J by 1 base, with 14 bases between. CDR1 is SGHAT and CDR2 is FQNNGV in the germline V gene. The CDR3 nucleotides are TGTGCCAGCAGCTTCATGGGGCTGGTGGGCACAGATACGCAGTATTTT. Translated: CASSFMGLVGTDTQYF. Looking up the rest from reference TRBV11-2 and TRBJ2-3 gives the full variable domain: EAGVAQSPRYKIIEKRQSVAFWCNPISGHATLYWYQQILGQGPKLLIQFQNNGVVDDSQLPKDRFSAERLKGVDSTLKIQPAKLEDSAVYLCASSFMGLVGTDTQYFGPGTRLTVL.

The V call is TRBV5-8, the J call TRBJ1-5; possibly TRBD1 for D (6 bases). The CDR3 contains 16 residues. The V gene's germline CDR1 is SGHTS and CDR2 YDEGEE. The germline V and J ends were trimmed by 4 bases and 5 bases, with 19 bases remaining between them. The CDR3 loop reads CASSPGGGGADQPQHF. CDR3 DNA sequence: TGTGCCAGCAGCCCTGGAGGGGGGGGCGCGGATCAGCCCCAGCATTTT.